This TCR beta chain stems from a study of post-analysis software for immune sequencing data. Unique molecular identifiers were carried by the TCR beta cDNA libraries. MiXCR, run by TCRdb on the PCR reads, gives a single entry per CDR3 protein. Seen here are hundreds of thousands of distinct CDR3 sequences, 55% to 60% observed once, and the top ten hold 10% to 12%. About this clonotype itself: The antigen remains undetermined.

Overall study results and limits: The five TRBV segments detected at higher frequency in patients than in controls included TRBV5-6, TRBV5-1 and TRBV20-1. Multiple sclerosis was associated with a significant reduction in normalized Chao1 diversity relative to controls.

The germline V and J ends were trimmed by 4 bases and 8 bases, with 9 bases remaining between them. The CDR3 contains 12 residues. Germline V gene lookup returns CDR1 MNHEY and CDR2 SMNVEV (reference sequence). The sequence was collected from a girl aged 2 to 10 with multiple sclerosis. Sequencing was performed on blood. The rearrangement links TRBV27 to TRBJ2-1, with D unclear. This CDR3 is CASSSPQYEQFF. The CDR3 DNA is TGTGCCAGCAGTTCCCCTCAGTATGAGCAGTTCTTC.